Below, 22 T cell receptor beta chains from the same sample are listed, as sequenced in a study of shared clonotypes between healthy human individuals. Here immunoSEQ multiplex PCR was the method, and the copy in TCRdb shows in-frame clones only, minus some. Of roughly 1,500,000 clones listed, approximately 98.5% are singletons. Material for sequencing was naive CD4+ T cells sorted from blood. The subset: CD45RA+ positively selected. These TCRs come from a man aged 30-40 years in good health.

This chain connects TRBV9 to TRBJ1-1; D is ambiguous. The CDR3 length is 13 residues. Germline V CDR1 and CDR2: SGDLS, YYNGEE. Trimming took off 0 bases at V and 3 bases at J, with 6 bases between the two ends. CDR3: CASSVVGDTEAFF. The CDR3 DNA sequence: TGTGCCAGCAGCGTAGTTGGGGACACTGAAGCTTTCTTT.

The rearrangement uses TRBV14 and TRBJ2-7; D remains ambiguous. Germline V gives CDR1 SGHDN, CDR2 FVKESK. This CDR3 contains 13 residues. Trimming removed 5 bases at V and 3 bases at J, with 11 bases between. In DNA, the CDR3 is TGTGCCAGCAGCTTCAGTGGTAACTACGAGCAGTACTTC. Translated: CASSFSGNYEQYF.

The rearrangement uses TRBV2 and TRBJ2-7, with TRBD2 as a possible D gene (6 bases). Germline CDR1 reads SNHLY; CDR2 reads FYNNEI. This CDR3 is built from 14 residues. V lost 4 bases to trimming and J lost 2 bases, with 12 bases between them. DNA for the CDR3: TGTGCCAGCAGTGCCGGGGGAGCGCCCTACGAGCAGTACTTC. This encodes CASSAGGAPYEQYF.

The rearrangement joins TRBV19 to TRBJ2-5; D may correspond to TRBD1 or TRBD2 (6 bases each). V lost 7 bases and J lost 2, with 20 bases in between. The germline V gene has CDR1 LNHDA and CDR2 SQIVND (reference sequence). This CDR3 contains 16 residues. DNA of the CDR3: TGTGCCAGTACCTCCAAGGGGGGCTTCCAACAAGAGACCCAGTACTTC. Residues: CASTSKGGFQQETQYF.

The V gene is TRBV11-3, the J gene TRBJ2-7; D remains ambiguous. CDR3 size: 15 residues. The germline V gene has CDR1 SGHNT and CDR2 YENEEA. V shed 5 bases and J shed 6 bases, with 20 bases lying between them. CDR3 DNA: TGTGCCAGCAGCCCCGGACCTTCCCCCGGTGCCGAGCAGTACTTC. It codes for CASSPGPSPGAEQYF.

The gene calls are TRBV4-1 and TRBJ2-5; D remains ambiguous. With 4 bases removed from V and 3 bases from J, the gap between germline ends came to 9 bases. This CDR3 contains 13 residues. Germline loops: CDR1 MGHRA, CDR2 YSYEKL. CDR3 sequence reads: CASSPLHKETQYF. The DNA for the CDR3 is TGCGCCAGCAGCCCACTCCACAAAGAGACCCAGTACTTC.

The chain joins TRBV6-1 to TRBJ1-1; maybe TRBD1 (5 bases). The germline V and J ends were trimmed by 3 bases and 4 bases, with 12 bases remaining between them. Germline V gene data show CDR1 as MNHNS and CDR2 as SASEGT. The CDR3 has 14 amino acids. CDR3 coding DNA: TGTGCCAGCAGTGATATTGGGGGAACCACTGAAGCTTTCTTT. Its protein product is CASSDIGGTTEAFF.

The genes are TRBV4-3 and TRBJ2-1; D is possibly TRBD1 (6 bases). The V end lost 1 base, the J end lost 4 bases, and 11 bases lay between the germline ends. The germline V gene has CDR1 LGHNA and CDR2 YSLEER. There are 15 residues in the CDR3. CDR3 residues: CASSQAGVRYNEQFF. DNA for the CDR3: TGCGCCAGCAGCCAAGCAGGGGTCCGGTACAATGAGCAGTTCTTC.

The V gene is TRBV27, the J gene TRBJ2-7; 7 nucleotides agree with TRBD1. The CDR3 is made up of 16 amino acids. V lost 6 bases and J lost 3; bases outside the gene matches: 14. Germline lookup yields CDR1 MNHEY and CDR2 SMNVEV (reference sequence). The CDR3, as DNA: TGTGCCAGCAGCCCTCGAACTGGGACAGATATCTACGAGCAGTACTTC. Translated: CASSPRTGTDIYEQYF.

This chain joins TRBV28 and TRBJ2-3; 8 nucleotides line up with TRBD2. The V and J ends lost 2 bases and 4 bases, in that order; junction bases with no gene match: 5. The CDR3 extends over 15 amino acids. The V gene's germline CDR1 is MDHEN and CDR2 SYDVKM. The CDR3 DNA follows: TGTGCCAGCAGTTTACAGCGGGAGAGGGCAGATACGCAGTATTTT. Translation: CASSLQRERADTQYF.

This clone was seen only once. DNA for the CDR3: TGTGCCAGCAGCTTAGAACTAGCGGGAGGTAACGAGCAGTACTTC. Amino acids: CASSLELAGGNEQYF. This chain links TRBV7-2 with TRBJ2-7; TRBD2 agrees at 12 bases. The CDR3 loop spans 15 amino acids. The V gene's germline CDR1 is SGHTA and CDR2 FQGNSA. The J segment lost 5 bases and the V segment lost 1 base, leaving 3 bases of the junction unmatched.

The V gene is TRBV6-1, the J gene TRBJ2-7, with 7 nucleotides matching TRBD1. The CDR3 is made up of 15 amino acids. Germline CDR1 is MNHNS and CDR2 is SASEGT. J was trimmed by 5 bases and V by 1 base; bases with no gene match: 8. The CDR3 region has the DNA TGTGCCAGCAGTGAAGGTTCGACAGGGTTGGACGAGCAGTACTTC. Translating gives CASSEGSTGLDEQYF.

This chain uses TRBV9 with TRBJ2-3; possible D gene TRBD1, 5 bases. This CDR3 contains 17 residues. The germline CDR1 and CDR2 sequences are SGDLS and YYNGEE. The V and J ends lost 4 bases and 1 base respectively, with 19 bases between them. The CDR3 loop reads CASSQTRAIRGTDTQYF. CDR3 in DNA: TGTGCCAGCAGCCAGACCAGGGCTATTAGGGGCACAGATACGCAGTATTTT.

Concerning this clone itself: Other nucleotide sequences in the sample specify the same CDR3. The chain links TRBV5-1 to TRBJ2-1; 10 nucleotides align to TRBD2. This CDR3 has 16 amino acids. CDR1 and CDR2 (germline): SGHRS, YFSETQ. Trimming took 0 bases from V and 0 from J; bases not matched to a gene: 0. CDR3 nucleotides: TGCGCCAGCAGCTTGGGACTAGCGGGCTCCTACAATGAGCAGTTCTTC. Amino acids: CASSLGLAGSYNEQFF. Looking up the rest from reference TRBV5-1 and TRBJ2-1 gives the full variable domain: KAGVTQTPRYLIKTRGQQVTLSCSPISGHRSVSWYQQTPGQGLQFLFEYFSETQRNKGNFPGRFSGRQFSNSRSEMNVSTLELGDSALYLCASSLGLAGSYNEQFFGPGTRLTVL.

As concerns this clone: Other DNA sequences in the same sample also yield this CDR3. V is TRBV5-4 and J is TRBJ2-3; 10 positions agree with TRBD2. V dropped 2 bases and J dropped 1; count of bases not matched to a gene: 4. CDR3 length: 16 amino acids. Germline V gene lookup returns CDR1 SGHNT and CDR2 YYREEE (reference sequence). For the CDR3, the DNA is TGTGCCAGCAGCTTAAGACTAGCGGGCGGCACAGATACGCAGTATTTT. Protein sequence: CASSLRLAGGTDTQYF. Full variable domain (outside the CDR3, taken from reference TRBV5-4 and TRBJ2-3): ETGVTQSPTHLIKTRGQQVTLRCSSQSGHNTVSWYQQALGQGPQFIFQYYREEENGRGNFPPRFSGLQFPNYSSELNVNALELDDSALYLCASSLRLAGGTDTQYFGPGTRLTVL.

This chain connects TRBV19 to TRBJ1-5; no clear D gene. Germline-derived CDR1 and CDR2 are LNHDA and SQIVND (reference sequence). This CDR3 is 13 amino acids long. V was shortened by 7 bases and J by 8 bases, with 15 bases between the two germline ends. The CDR3 spells CASTLEGTEPQHF. CDR3 bases: TGTGCCAGTACCCTTGAGGGTACTGAGCCCCAGCATTTT.

Comment on this clone: The sample has other DNA sequences that encode this CDR3 too. V gene TRBV5-1 combines with J gene TRBJ2-5; the D is unclear. V lost 4 bases and J lost 5, with 9 bases in between. The CDR3 is 12 residues long. The germline gives CDR1 SGHRS, CDR2 YFSETQ. CDR3 coding DNA: TGCGCCAGCAGCGCCTTACAGGAGACCCAGTACTTC. Its translation is CASSALQETQYF.

The rearrangement joins TRBV9 to TRBJ2-7; 8 positions agree with TRBD2. Germline V gives CDR1 SGDLS, CDR2 YYNGEE. V lost 0 bases and J lost 5; bases outside the gene matches: 7. This CDR3 is 15 amino acids long. DNA of the CDR3: TGTGCCAGCAGCGTAGATGCGGGGGGAACCCACGAGCAGTACTTC. Its translation: CASSVDAGGTHEQYF.

The J gene is TRBJ1-3, the V gene TRBV4-1; D uncertain. V gave up 4 bases and J gave up 0 bases, with 16 bases separating them. Per the germline V gene, CDR1 is MGHRA and CDR2 is YSYEKL. The CDR3 has 17 residues. This CDR3 is CASSLSLTGISGNTIYF. DNA of the CDR3: TGCGCCAGCAGCCTTTCACTGACGGGGATCTCTGGAAACACCATATATTTT.

The chain uses TRBV7-2 and TRBJ2-3, with 10 bases lining up with TRBD2. CDR3 length: 14 amino acids. The junction had 5 bases not matched to a gene; V was cut back by 5 bases and J by 6 bases. Germline V gene sequence: CDR1 SGHTA, CDR2 FQGNSA. CDR3 bases: TGTGCCAGCAGCATACCGGGACTAGCGGATACGCAGTATTTT. It specifies CASSIPGLADTQYF.

The chain combines TRBV7-3 with TRBJ2-2, with 7 bases aligning to TRBD2. CDR3 size: 17 residues. J was trimmed by 6 bases and V by 5 bases; bases with no gene match: 15. Germline assignment: CDR1 SGHTA and CDR2 FQGTGA. The CDR3 is CASSPKVGGRAPGELFF. The DNA of the CDR3 is TGTGCCAGCAGCCCCAAGGTTGGTGGGAGGGCCCCCGGGGAGCTGTTTTTT.

The chain combines TRBV5-1 with TRBJ2-6; TRBD1 matches at 7 bases. V shed 4 bases, J shed 0 bases, and the junction held 16 bases outside the gene matches. CDR1 and CDR2 from the germline V gene are SGHRS and YFSETQ. The CDR3 has 20 residues. DNA for the CDR3: TGCGCCAGCAGCCCTTTTTACCGGGACAGCGAAACCTCTGGGGCCAACGTCCTGACTTTC. Encoded protein: CASSPFYRDSETSGANVLTF.